This entry features one TCR beta chain sequence. The antigen remains unidentified. This specimen comes from a study of cytomegalovirus exposure and HLA in healthy donors. It was with 60 Vbeta and 13 Jbeta primers that the PCR ran. This table comes from immunoSEQ multiplex PCR, and its TCRdb copy is limited to in-frame clones, with some not included. The sample lists around 220,000 clones; over 75% were seen once. Study results and limitations: Listed as cytomegalovirus-associated were 150 to 200 TCR beta chains. Most of the TCR beta V segments (in an earlier analysis) were productive either about 90% or about 30% of the time. V- and J-gene trimming of TCR beta was linked (in a later analysis) to a missense DCLRE1C variant. Specificity of three CMV-associated chains for CMV antigens was verified in vitro.

There are 14 residues in the CDR3. Germline-derived CDR1 and CDR2 are MNHEY and SMNVEV (reference sequence). Trimming took 5 bases from V and 4 from J; bases not matched to a gene: 6. The genes are TRBV27 and TRBJ2-5; TRBD1 matches at 8 bases. The specimen sequenced was PBMCs. This sequence originates from a man younger than 35 in good health and CMV-seronegative. CDR3 in DNA: TGTGCCAGCAGTCGACAGGGGATGGGAGAGACCCAGTACTTC. Its protein product is CASSRQGMGETQYF.